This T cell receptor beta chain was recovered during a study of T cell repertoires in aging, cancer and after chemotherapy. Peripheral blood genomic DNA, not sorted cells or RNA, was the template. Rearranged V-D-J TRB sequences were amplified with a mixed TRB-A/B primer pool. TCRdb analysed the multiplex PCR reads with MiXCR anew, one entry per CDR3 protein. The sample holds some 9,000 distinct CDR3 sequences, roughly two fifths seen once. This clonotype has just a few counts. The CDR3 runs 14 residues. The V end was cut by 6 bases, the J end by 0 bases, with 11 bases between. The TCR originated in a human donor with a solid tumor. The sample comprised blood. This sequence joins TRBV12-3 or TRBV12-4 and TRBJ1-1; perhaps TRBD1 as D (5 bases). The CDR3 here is CASRRQSMNTEAFF. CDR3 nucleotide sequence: TGTGCCAGCAGGCGACAGAGCATGAACACTGAAGCTTTCTTT.